This TCR beta chain was profiled in a study of vaccination effects on CD4 cells after COVID-19. Study observations and caveats: In the study, convalescent patients were few, and early post-infection timepoints were absent.

This clone has a handful of counts. Its antigen remains unknown. Sequencing used immunoSEQ multiplex PCR; TCRdb keeps in-frame clones, though not all of them. The sample holds tens of thousands of clones, around 74% seen once. The germline gives CDR1 LNHDA, CDR2 SQIVND (reference sequence). Trimming removed 5 bases from V and 5 bases from J, with 18 bases in between. This CDR3 is built from 15 residues. Isolation of CD4+ T cells took place after around 10 days of culture. The person's infection with SARS-CoV-2, confirmed by PCR, took place between March and December 2020. It was two doses of either the BNT162b2 or mRNA-1273 vaccine that participants received.

This receptor was obtained from a human donor who had a prior SARS-CoV-2 infection. Material: CD4+ T cells from PBMCs cultured without peptide, obtained after COVID-19 vaccination. The chain uses TRBV19 and TRBJ2-5; D ambiguous. The CDR3 DNA reads TGTGCCAGTAGTTCAACAAGCTACGCCCGGGAGACCCAGTACTTC. Translating it yields CASSSTSYARETQYF. Looking up the rest from reference TRBV19 and TRBJ2-5 gives the full variable domain: DGGITQSPKYLFRKEGQNVTLSCEQNLNHDAMYWYRQDPGQGLRLIYYSQIVNDFQKGDIAEGYSVSREKKESFPLTVTSAQKNPTAFYLCASSSTSYARETQYFGPGTRLLVL.